This T cell receptor (beta chain) appears in the sequencing data of a study of T cell clonality in common variable immunodeficiency (dated by TCRdb to between 2015 and 2017). Study-wide conclusions, independent of this receptor: CVID TCRbeta sequences were reported to have fewer deletions and N-nucleotide insertions and to lack highly modified clones with 13 or more V deletions. Correlations of repertoire features with clinical complications were constrained by heterogeneity among patients within the CVID cohort. Even though DNA input was the same, control samples had an average of about 89,000 unique sequences each, compared with some 32,000 in CVID samples. Increased TCRbeta clonality was found in CVID subjects compared with healthy controls (t-test p = 0.018), with the increase being most characteristic of about a third of subjects. The authors noted that sequencing repertoires of T cell subpopulations would be needed to clarify what caused the increased clonality in CVID. Healthy controls shared more TCRbeta clones with each other than CVID subjects shared among themselves (p < 0.0001).

Only a few counts were recorded for this clone. Its binding antigen is unknown. CVID samples and control samples contributed equivalent amounts of genomic DNA as sequencing input. For every sample, a 60 bp segment covering the rearranged TCRbeta CDR3 region was amplified and then sequenced. The immunoSEQ assay, a bias-corrected multiplex PCR combined with high-throughput sequencing, was used to amplify TCRbeta. On the authors' methods: Every unique nucleotide sequence was considered a clone and was annotated with V, D and J genes, copy number and frequency. Sequences were labeled productive if in frame, and non-productive if out of frame or containing stop codons. As previously described, Shannon's entropy was used to calculate clonality. Mean CDR3 Kyte-Doolittle hydropathy was derived from the predicted amino acid sequences of productive clones. Using the R hclust function, scaled V gene usage was clustered hierarchically with Manhattan distance and complete linkage. Clone sharing by CDR3 amino acid sequence was assessed by resampling 12 repertoires per group over 100 rounds. The repertoires were searched for 60 to 75 published EBV-specific TCRbeta sequences and 200 to 300 published CMV-specific TCRbeta sequences. Analysis left out a couple of CVID samples that produced under 10,000 sequences, so a few dozen CVID repertoires remained. TCRdb's version of the immuneACCESS table is confined to in-frame rearrangements and falls short of the full clone set. An unresolved V gene accounts for under half of the shortfall where checked; the remainder is of unknown origin. That table gives V, J and clone size, and the DNA gave D and trimming. For this sample the table reports 25,000 to 30,000 clones, with no clone seen just once. Under 5% of the sample rests with the top ten.

CVID was diagnosed by standard criteria: serum IgG, IgA and/or IgM reduced below normal range, plus specific antibody deficiency. A total of 44 subjects (approximately 15 female and roughly 30 male; age range roughly 8 to 70 years, mean age roughly 38) were included in the CVID group. Predominantly Caucasian heritage was noted among both the CVID patients and the healthy controls. Replacement immunoglobulin therapy had been administered to all CVID subjects for at least one year at the time of study participation. At blood collection, none of the CVID subjects was ill or on immunomodulatory or immunosuppressive medication. Heparinized peripheral whole blood samples of about 4.5 to 9 ml were collected from each donor. Genomic DNA from adults with common variable immune deficiency (CVID) and from healthy adult controls was the source for sequencing TCRbeta CDR3 repertoires. Diluted blood was subjected to density centrifugation over Hypaque 1077 or Ficoll-Paque for isolation of peripheral blood mononuclear cells. Genomic DNA was extracted from unsorted mononuclear cells by Qiagen column purification or by a centrifugation-based method.

Sequenced input: peripheral blood mononuclear cells. The TCR was taken from a human donor with common variable immunodeficiency.

The part of the CDR3 DNA that was read is TGTGCCAGCAGCTCCGGGACAGGCGAGGCCTACGAG. This encodes CASSSGTGEAYE. The entire CDR3 protein reads CASSSGTGEAYEQYF. The chain was built from TRBV7-9 and TRBJ2-7, with 8 junctional bases fitting TRBD1. The read falls 3 residues short of the CDR3 end, and the missing part is taken from the germline J gene. The CDR3, cysteine through phenylalanine, is 15 amino acids long. The CDR3 was read in part: 36 bases, with the frame set at base 1. For this chain, trimming is 4 bases at the V end and 2 bases at the J end, and the number of junction bases without a gene match is 7. The germline V gene encodes CDR1 SEHNR and CDR2 FQNEAQ (reference sequence).